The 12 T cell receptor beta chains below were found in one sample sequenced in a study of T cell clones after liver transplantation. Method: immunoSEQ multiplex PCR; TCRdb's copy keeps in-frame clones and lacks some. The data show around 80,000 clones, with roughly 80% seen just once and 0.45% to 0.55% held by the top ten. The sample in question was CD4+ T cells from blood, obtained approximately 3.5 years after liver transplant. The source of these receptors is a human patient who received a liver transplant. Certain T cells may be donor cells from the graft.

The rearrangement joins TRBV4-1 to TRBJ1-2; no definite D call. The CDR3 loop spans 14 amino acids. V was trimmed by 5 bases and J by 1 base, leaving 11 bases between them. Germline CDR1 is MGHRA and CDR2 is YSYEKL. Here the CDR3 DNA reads TGCGCCAGCAGCGCCGTAAATATTAACTATGGCTACACCTTC. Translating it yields CASSAVNINYGYTF.

This chain's CDR3 is CASSLMGNTEAFF. In DNA form, the CDR3 reads TGTGCCAGCAGCTTAATGGGGAACACTGAAGCTTTCTTT. The chain employs TRBV7-2 and TRBJ1-1; D is unresolved. The V end lost 2 bases, the J end lost 1 base, and 5 bases lay between the germline ends. CDR1 is SGHTA, CDR2 FQGNSA, per germline. This CDR3 has 13 residues. Based on the CDR3 plus reference TRBV7-2 and TRBJ1-1, the full variable domain is GAGVSQSPSNKVTEKGKDVELRCDPISGHTALYWYRQSLGQGLEFLIYFQGNSAPDKSGLPSDRFSAERTGGSVSTLTIQRTQQEDSAVYLCASSLMGNTEAFFGQGTRLTVV.

The CDR3 region has the DNA TGCGCCAGCAGCTTGGGGACAGGGCTTCCCACTGAAGCTTTCTTT. Translation gives CASSLGTGLPTEAFF. The chain joins TRBV5-1 to TRBJ1-1; 8 bases agree with TRBD1. The CDR3 has 15 amino acids. V lost 0 bases to trimming and J lost 4 bases; unmatched junction nucleotides: 5. Germline V gene data show CDR1 as SGHRS and CDR2 as YFSETQ.

The CDR3 bases are TGTGCCAGCAGCTTGCCGGGACTAGCGGGAGAGACCCAGTACTTC. Translated: CASSLPGLAGETQYF. The V and J genes are TRBV5-4 and TRBJ2-5; 12 nucleotides align to TRBD2. V shed 1 base, J shed 4 bases, and the junction held 2 bases outside the gene matches. Germline loops: CDR1 SGHNT, CDR2 YYREEE (reference sequence). This CDR3 is built from 15 residues.

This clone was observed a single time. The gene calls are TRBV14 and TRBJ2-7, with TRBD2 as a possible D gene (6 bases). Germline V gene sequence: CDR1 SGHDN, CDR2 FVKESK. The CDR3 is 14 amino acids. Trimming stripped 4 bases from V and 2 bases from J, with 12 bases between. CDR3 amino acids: CASSRGGDPYEQYF. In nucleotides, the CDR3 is TGTGCCAGCAGCCGCGGCGGGGACCCCTACGAGCAGTACTTC.

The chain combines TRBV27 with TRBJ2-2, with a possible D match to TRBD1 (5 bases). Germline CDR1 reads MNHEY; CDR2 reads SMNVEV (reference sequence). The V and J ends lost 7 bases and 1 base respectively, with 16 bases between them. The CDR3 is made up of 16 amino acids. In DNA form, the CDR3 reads TGTGCCAGCATCTCTTGGGGCAGGGTGAACACCGGGGAGCTGTTTTTT. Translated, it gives CASISWGRVNTGELFF.

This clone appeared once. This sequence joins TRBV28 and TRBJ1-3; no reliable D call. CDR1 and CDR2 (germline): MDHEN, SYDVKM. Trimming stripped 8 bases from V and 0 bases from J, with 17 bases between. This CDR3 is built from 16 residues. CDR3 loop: CASPPRGQNSGNTIYF. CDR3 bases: TGTGCCAGCCCCCCACGCGGGCAGAACTCTGGAAACACCATATATTTT.

This CDR3 reads CASSSRLAGGGHEQFF. The CDR3 nucleotides are TGTGCCAGCAGCTCCCGACTAGCGGGAGGGGGGCATGAGCAGTTCTTC. The gene calls are TRBV7-2 and TRBJ2-1; 14 positions match TRBD2. This CDR3 has 16 amino acids. Trimming took 4 bases from V and 8 from J; bases not matched to a gene: 7. Germline V gene data show CDR1 as SGHTA and CDR2 as FQGNSA.

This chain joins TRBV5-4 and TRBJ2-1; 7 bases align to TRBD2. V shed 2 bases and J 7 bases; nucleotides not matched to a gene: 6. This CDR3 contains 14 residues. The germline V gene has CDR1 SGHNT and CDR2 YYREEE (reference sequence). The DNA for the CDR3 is TGTGCCAGCAGCTTTGGGGGAGCGGGAAATGAGCAGTTCTTC. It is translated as CASSFGGAGNEQFF.

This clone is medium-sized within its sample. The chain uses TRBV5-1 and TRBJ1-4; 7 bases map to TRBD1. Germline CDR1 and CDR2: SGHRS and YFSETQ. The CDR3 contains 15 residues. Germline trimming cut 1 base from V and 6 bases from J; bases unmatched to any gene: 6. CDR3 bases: TGCGCCAGCAGCTTGTGGCCTCAGGGGGATGAAAAACTGTTTTTT. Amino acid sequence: CASSLWPQGDEKLFF.

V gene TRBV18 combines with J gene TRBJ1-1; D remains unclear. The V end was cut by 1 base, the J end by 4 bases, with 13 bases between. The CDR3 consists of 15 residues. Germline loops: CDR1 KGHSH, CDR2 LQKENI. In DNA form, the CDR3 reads TGTGCCAGCTCACCACTCGAATATCCCGGCACTGAAGCTTTCTTT. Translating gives CASSPLEYPGTEAFF.

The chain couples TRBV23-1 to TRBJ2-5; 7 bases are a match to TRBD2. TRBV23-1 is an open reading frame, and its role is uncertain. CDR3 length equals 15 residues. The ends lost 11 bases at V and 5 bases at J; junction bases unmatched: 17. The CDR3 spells CAPTGGGREGETQYF. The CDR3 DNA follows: TGCGCCCCCACCGGAGGCGGCAGGGAGGGGGAGACCCAGTACTTC.